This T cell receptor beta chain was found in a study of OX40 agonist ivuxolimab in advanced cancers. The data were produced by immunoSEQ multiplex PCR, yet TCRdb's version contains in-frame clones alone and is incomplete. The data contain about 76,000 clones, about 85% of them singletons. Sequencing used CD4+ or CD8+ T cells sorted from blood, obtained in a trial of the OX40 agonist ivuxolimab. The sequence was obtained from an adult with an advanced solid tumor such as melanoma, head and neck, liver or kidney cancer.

The CDR3 is CASRGQGFTEAFF. Here the CDR3 DNA reads TGTGCCAGCCGTGGACAGGGATTCACTGAAGCTTTCTTT. The chain links TRBV6-1 to TRBJ1-1, with TRBD1 matching over 8 bases. Germline V gene data show CDR1 as MNHNS and CDR2 as SASEGT. The CDR3 is 13 residues long. The junction had 6 bases not matched to a gene; V was cut back by 8 bases and J by 4 bases.